This TCR beta chain was sequenced during a study of blood T cell repertoires in COVID-19. Overall study: Sites across the United States, Italy and Spain contributed samples from acute and convalescent COVID-19. Sources were T cells, B-cell-depleted T cells, or PBMCs; the material itself was cDNA or gDNA.

Original methodology: Amplification with reference gene primers provided the estimates of nucleated cell counts. TCRdb's table, derived via immunoSEQ multiplex PCR, lists solely in-frame clones and lacks some. V, J and clone size reflect that table, while D and trimming were determined from the DNA. The sample consists of some 110,000 clones, roughly 90% of them appearing once. There are 14 residues in the CDR3. V trimming: 4 bases; J trimming: 8 bases; junction bases outside the gene matches: 6. Germline V lookup: CDR1 SEHNR, CDR2 FQNEAQ (reference sequence). This rearrangement joins TRBV7-9 to TRBJ1-2; 11 nucleotides agree with TRBD1. This receptor was taken from a human donor in a cohort sampled during active COVID-19. The sample consisted of peripheral blood. The CDR3 reads CASSSGTGGGGYTF. The CDR3 region has the DNA TGTGCCAGCAGCTCCGGGACAGGGGGTGGCGGCTACACCTTC.